These 29 T cell receptor beta chains originate from one sample sequenced in a study of memory CD4+ T cells and cytomegalovirus serostatus (dated 2019 in TCRdb). Single viable CD3+CD4+CD8-CD45RO+ cells were sorted as memory CD4+ T cells on a FACSAria II. The library was prepared using the immunoSEQ multiplex PCR assay. In TCRdb, the immuneACCESS table is reduced to in-frame sequences with V and J assigned. These tables do not hold every clone; where another copy was compared, an unresolved V gene accounts for under half, and the others remain unexplained. The sample yields about 75,000 clones; about 73% were counted once. Clones ranked in the top ten supply 2% to 3% of the sample. The material sequenced was memory CD4+ T cells from blood. These receptors were obtained from an adult in good health and CMV-seropositive.

The chain links TRBV27 to TRBJ1-6; a weak D match, TRBD1 (6 bases). The V end was cut by 4 bases, the J end by 8 bases, with 18 bases between. Germline CDR1 and CDR2: MNHEY and SMNVEV (reference sequence). CDR3 length: 16 amino acids. CDR3 amino acids: CASSSTGPSLYSPLHF. DNA of the CDR3: TGTGCCAGCAGTTCTACAGGGCCAAGCTTATATTCACCCCTCCACTTT.

In this sample, this clone turned up once. This chain connects TRBV5-5 to TRBJ2-1; 13 bases map to TRBD2. V lost 1 base and J lost 7; bases outside the gene matches: 2. Per the germline V gene, CDR1 is SGHKS and CDR2 is YYEKEE (reference sequence). This CDR3 comprises 15 residues. The CDR3 bases are TGTGCCAGCAGCTTGAGACTAGCGGGGGGTAATGAGCAGTTCTTC. Amino acid sequence: CASSLRLAGGNEQFF.

The chain couples TRBV30 to TRBJ2-6, with 7 bases aligning to TRBD2. Germline assignment: CDR1 GTSNPN and CDR2 SVGIG (reference sequence). V was pared by 2 bases and J by 2 bases, with 3 bases of the junction left unmatched. The CDR3 loop spans 15 amino acids. The chain's CDR3 is CAWSKGGTGANVLTF. The CDR3 DNA sequence: TGTGCCTGGAGTAAGGGAGGGACTGGGGCCAACGTCCTGACTTTC.

The chain joins TRBV7-6 to TRBJ1-1; 7 bases align to TRBD1. CDR1 and CDR2 from the germline V gene are SGHVS and FNYEAQ. This CDR3 contains 12 residues. V lost 5 bases and J lost 8; bases outside the gene matches: 5. CDR3 bases: TGTGCCAGCAGCATACGGGACAGCGAAGCTTTCTTT. Protein: CASSIRDSEAFF.

The chain is built from TRBV10-2 and TRBJ1-5; TRBD1 agrees at 7 bases. The germline V gene has CDR1 WSHSY and CDR2 SAAADI. V lost 6 bases, J lost 5 bases, and 10 bases stayed unmatched. This CDR3 is 15 amino acids long. The CDR3 sequence is CASSLNRGGDQPQHF. The CDR3 coding sequence is TGCGCCAGCAGCCTAAACAGGGGAGGGGATCAGCCCCAGCATTTT.

This clone showed up just once. The same CDR3 is also encoded by other DNA sequences in this sample. The chain carries TRBV7-9 and TRBJ1-1; D is perhaps TRBD1 (6 bases). The V end was cut by 6 bases, the J end by 1 base, with 9 bases between. Germline-derived CDR1 and CDR2 are SEHNR and FQNEAQ (reference sequence). The length of the CDR3 is 13 residues. The CDR3: CASRPDRNTEAFF. Here the CDR3 DNA reads TGTGCCAGCAGGCCGGACAGGAACACTGAAGCTTTCTTT.

This clone was recorded many times. The chain combines TRBV10-1 with TRBJ1-2; 7 bases map to TRBD1. CDR3 size: 13 residues. V lost 3 bases, J lost 5 bases, and 3 bases stayed unmatched. Germline loops: CDR1 WNHNN, CDR2 SYGVQD (reference sequence). The CDR3 loop is CASSEQGRYGYTF. CDR3 coding DNA: TGCGCCAGCAGTGAACAGGGGCGTTATGGCTACACCTTC.

The chain recombines TRBV13 with TRBJ2-7, with D maybe TRBD1 (7 bases). Trimming removed 5 bases at V and 2 bases at J, with 13 bases between. CDR3 length equals 14 residues. Germline lookup yields CDR1 PRHDT and CDR2 FYEKMQ (reference sequence). The CDR3 nucleotides are TGTGCCAGCAGCGCATCCAGGGGGGCCTACGAGCAGTACTTC. Its translation is CASSASRGAYEQYF.

V usage is TRBV6-1 and J usage is TRBJ1-4; 8 bases fit TRBD1. V dropped 9 bases and J dropped 5; count of bases not matched to a gene: 5. CDR1 MNHNS and CDR2 SASEGT come from the germline V gene. The CDR3 has 13 residues. In nucleotides, the CDR3 is TGTGCCAGTGACAGGGGAGGAAATGAAAAACTGTTTTTT. Protein product: CASDRGGNEKLFF.

This sequence joins TRBV19 and TRBJ2-1; 10 nucleotides agree with TRBD1. In germline, CDR1 is LNHDA, CDR2 SQIVND (reference sequence). V shed 6 bases, J shed 4 bases, and the junction held 6 bases outside the gene matches. The CDR3 is made up of 15 amino acids. The CDR3 nucleotides read TGTGCCAGTAGCCGACAGGGGGCGTCGTACAATGAGCAGTTCTTC. This sequence encodes CASSRQGASYNEQFF.

In this sample, this clone turned up a few times. The gene calls are TRBV5-1 and TRBJ2-2; TRBD1 matches 7 bases. V was clipped by 2 bases and J by 8 bases; unmatched bases: 6. Germline V CDR1 and CDR2: SGHRS, YFSETQ. CDR3 length: 14 residues. Here the CDR3 DNA reads TGCGCCAGCAGCTTTGACAGGGCCAGGGGGGAGCTGTTTTTT. Translation gives CASSFDRARGELFF. Filled out from reference TRBV5-1 and TRBJ2-2, the complete variable domain reads KAGVTQTPRYLIKTRGQQVTLSCSPISGHRSVSWYQQTPGQGLQFLFEYFSETQRNKGNFPGRFSGRQFSNSRSEMNVSTLELGDSALYLCASSFDRARGELFFGEGSRLTVL.

This clone was counted only a few times. The rearrangement joins TRBV27 to TRBJ2-2; no definite D call. The V gene lost 3 bases and the J gene lost 6 bases, with 8 bases spanning the gap. This CDR3 has 13 amino acids. The germline V gene encodes CDR1 MNHEY and CDR2 SMNVEV (reference sequence). The CDR3 bases are TGTGCCAGCAGTTTCGGCTACCCCGGGGAGCTGTTTTTT. This gives the protein CASSFGYPGELFF.

The rearrangement uses TRBV5-1 and TRBJ2-3; D is possibly TRBD2 (6 bases). The CDR3 is 15 amino acids. Deletions cut 7 bases from V and 3 bases from J, with 18 bases between. The germline CDR1 and CDR2 sequences are SGHRS and YFSETQ. The CDR3 DNA sequence: TGCGCCAGCTCAATCGAAGCTGGGAGGACAGATACGCAGTATTTT. Residues: CASSIEAGRTDTQYF.

The chain couples TRBV27 to TRBJ1-5; 8 bases fit TRBD1. CDR1 MNHEY and CDR2 SMNVEV come from the germline V gene (reference sequence). There are 16 residues in the CDR3. V gave up 2 bases and J gave up 6 bases; unmatched junction bases: 9. CDR3 coding DNA: TGTGCCAGCAGTTTACGCCCCGGGACAGGTGGTCAGCCCCAGCATTTT. Protein product: CASSLRPGTGGQPQHF.

The chain has TRBV5-1 and TRBJ2-7; 12 nucleotides align to TRBD1. Looked up from germline, CDR1 is SGHRS and CDR2 is YFSETQ. This CDR3 has 16 residues. V shed 4 bases, J shed 5 bases, and the junction held 10 bases outside the gene matches. The CDR3 DNA is TGCGCCAGCAGCGGGGGACAGGGGGCCGTCAAGGACGAGCAGTACTTC. Translated, it gives CASSGGQGAVKDEQYF.

The genes are TRBV30 and TRBJ2-5; 8 bases are shared with TRBD2. CDR1 and CDR2 from the germline V gene are GTSNPN and SVGIG (reference sequence). The CDR3 totals 14 residues. V lost 2 bases and J lost 5; bases outside the gene matches: 7. The CDR3 nucleotides read TGTGCCTGGAGTTCAACTAGCGGAGGGGAGACCCAGTACTTC. Protein: CAWSSTSGGETQYF.

This clone appeared once. The V and J genes are TRBV28 and TRBJ2-7; 15 bases align to TRBD2. Germline V gene data show CDR1 as MDHEN and CDR2 as SYDVKM. The V segment lost 5 bases and the J segment 10 bases; nucleotides outside the gene matches: 6. The CDR3 is 14 residues long. In nucleotides, the CDR3 is TGTGCCAGCAGTCCTGGACTAGCGGGGGGGGGTCAGTACTTC. Protein sequence: CASSPGLAGGGQYF.

The chain recombines TRBV10-1 with TRBJ1-6, with D perhaps TRBD1 (5 bases). The germline V gene has CDR1 WNHNN and CDR2 SYGVQD (reference sequence). V was cut by 7 bases and J by 9 bases, with 13 bases left in between. The CDR3 loop spans 13 amino acids. This CDR3 is CASMGGRISPLHF. The DNA for the CDR3 is TGCGCCAGCATGGGGGGTCGGATTTCACCCCTCCACTTT.

Regarding this clone: At the DNA level, this CDR3 is encoded by other sequences in the same sample as well. Here the CDR3 DNA reads TGTGCCAGCAGCCTCGGGGGACTAGCCGTCAATGAGCAGTTCTTC. Translating it yields CASSLGGLAVNEQFF. The chain links TRBV7-2 to TRBJ2-1; 9 nucleotides match TRBD2. CDR1 and CDR2 (germline): SGHTA, FQGNSA. Trimming took 5 bases from V and 6 from J; bases not matched to a gene: 8. The CDR3 spans 15 residues.

The rearrangement joins TRBV18 to TRBJ1-4, with a weak D call TRBD1 (5 bases). The CDR3 sequence is 13 residues long. Trimming cost V 4 bases and J 8 bases, with 11 bases left between them. CDR1 KGHSH and CDR2 LQKENI come from the germline V gene. The CDR3 DNA reads TGTGCCAGCTCACTACAAGACAGAGAAAAACTGTTTTTT. It translates to CASSLQDREKLFF.

This clone was observed many times. The genes are TRBV6-4 and TRBJ1-2, with 8 bases aligning to TRBD1. The CDR3 spans 14 residues. V dropped 5 bases and J dropped 4; count of bases not matched to a gene: 6. Germline CDR1 MRHNA, CDR2 SNTAGT. The CDR3 protein is CASSLQGGGYGYTF. The DNA for the CDR3 is TGTGCCAGCAGTCTACAGGGGGGAGGCTATGGCTACACCTTC.

The rearrangement links TRBV11-3 to TRBJ2-2, with D unclear. This CDR3 is built from 15 residues. The germline V gene encodes CDR1 SGHNT and CDR2 YENEEA. The V end was cut by 5 bases, the J end by 3 bases, with 13 bases between. CDR3 DNA: TGTGCCAGCAGCCGTCCTCCGGTGCACACCGGGGAGCTGTTTTTT. It is translated as CASSRPPVHTGELFF.

The chain is built from TRBV2 and TRBJ1-2, with TRBD1 identical over 9 bases. V lost 5 bases to trimming and J lost 6 bases; unmatched junction nucleotides: 1. This CDR3 spans 12 amino acids. Germline V lookup: CDR1 SNHLY, CDR2 FYNNEI. CDR3 residues: CASSRTGDGYTF. The CDR3 DNA follows: TGTGCCAGCAGTCGGACAGGGGATGGCTACACCTTC.

This clone was counted once. The chain recombines TRBV12-2 with TRBJ2-1; the table calls TRBD2, which could not be checked here. TRBV12-2 is given as a pseudogene. The CDR3 is made up of 14 amino acids. The CDR3 nucleotides read TGTGCAAGTCGCTTTGCGGGACTAGCTGATGAGCAGTTCTTC. Its protein is CASRFAGLADEQFF.

This chain links TRBV25-1 with TRBJ1-2, with D maybe TRBD1 (5 bases). In germline, CDR1 is MGHDK, CDR2 SYGVNS. V was pared by 5 bases and J by 3 bases, with 19 bases between. This CDR3 has 16 amino acids. CDR3 nucleotide sequence: TGTGCCAGCAGTCATGGGACGGGTGGTAGCGACTATGGCTACACCTTC. Its protein product is CASSHGTGGSDYGYTF.

Remarks on this clone: Distinct nucleotide sequences in the sample also encode this CDR3. V usage is TRBV30 and J usage is TRBJ2-1; no definite D call. The CDR3 extends over 11 amino acids. V lost 1 base and J 5 bases, leaving 3 bases between the germline ends. The germline CDR1 and CDR2 sequences are GTSNPN and SVGIG (reference sequence). The CDR3 DNA follows: TGTGCCTGGAGTGATAACAATGAGCAGTTCTTC. Translation: CAWSDNNEQFF.

The gene calls are TRBV29-1 and TRBJ2-3, with a tentative D call TRBD2 (5 bases). Per germline, CDR1 SQVTM and CDR2 ANQGSEA. The CDR3 is 13 residues long. V lost 8 bases to trimming and J lost 1 base, with 13 bases between them. CDR3 region: CSTRKGGTDTQYF. The DNA of the CDR3 is TGCAGCACCCGCAAGGGAGGCACAGATACGCAGTATTTT.

V usage is TRBV9 and J usage is TRBJ1-2; the D is unclear. The V end was cut by 0 bases, the J end by 8 bases, with 8 bases between. Germline loops: CDR1 SGDLS, CDR2 YYNGEE. This CDR3 region has 12 residues. CDR3 sequence reads: CASSVGGGGYTF. For the CDR3, the DNA is TGTGCCAGCAGCGTAGGGGGAGGCGGCTACACCTTC. Full variable domain (missing parts from reference TRBV9 and TRBJ1-2): DSGVTQTPKHLITATGQRVTLRCSPRSGDLSVYWYQQSLDQGLQFLIQYYNGEERAKGNILERFSAQQFPDLHSELNLSSLELGDSALYFCASSVGGGGYTFGSGTRLTVV.

The CDR3 spells CASSRTGDGGYTF. The CDR3 nucleotides read TGTGCCAGCAGCCGGACAGGAGACGGTGGCTACACCTTC. This chain uses TRBV6-4 with TRBJ1-2; 7 bases are shared with TRBD1. The CDR3 contains 13 residues. Looked up from germline, CDR1 is MRHNA and CDR2 is SNTAGT. V dropped 6 bases and J dropped 7; count of bases not matched to a gene: 8.